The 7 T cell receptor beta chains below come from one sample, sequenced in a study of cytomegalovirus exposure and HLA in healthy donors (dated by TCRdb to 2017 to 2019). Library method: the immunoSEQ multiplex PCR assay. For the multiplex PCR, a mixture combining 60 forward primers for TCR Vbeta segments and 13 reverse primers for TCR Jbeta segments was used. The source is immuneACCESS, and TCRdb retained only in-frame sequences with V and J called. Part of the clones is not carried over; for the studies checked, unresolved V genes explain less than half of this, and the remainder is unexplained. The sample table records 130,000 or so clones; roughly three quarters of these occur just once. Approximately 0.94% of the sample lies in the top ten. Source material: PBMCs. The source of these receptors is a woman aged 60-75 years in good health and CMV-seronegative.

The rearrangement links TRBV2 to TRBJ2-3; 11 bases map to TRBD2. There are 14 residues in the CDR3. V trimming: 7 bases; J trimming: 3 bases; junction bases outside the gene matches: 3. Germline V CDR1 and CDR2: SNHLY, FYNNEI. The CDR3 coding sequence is TGTGCCAGCACCCGACTAGCGGGGACAGATACGCAGTATTTT. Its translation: CASTRLAGTDTQYF.

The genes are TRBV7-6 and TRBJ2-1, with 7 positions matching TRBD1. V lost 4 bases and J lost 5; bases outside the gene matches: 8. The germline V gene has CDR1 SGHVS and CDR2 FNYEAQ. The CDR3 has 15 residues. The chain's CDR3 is CASSSIDRANNEQFF. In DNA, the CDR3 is TGTGCCAGCAGCTCAATAGACAGGGCGAACAATGAGCAGTTCTTC.

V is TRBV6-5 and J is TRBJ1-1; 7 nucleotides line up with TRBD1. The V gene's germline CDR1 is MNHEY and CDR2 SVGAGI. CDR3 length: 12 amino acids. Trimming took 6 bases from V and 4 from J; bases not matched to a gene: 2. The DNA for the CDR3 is TGTGCCAGCAGCACAGGGGTCACTGAAGCTTTCTTT. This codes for CASSTGVTEAFF.

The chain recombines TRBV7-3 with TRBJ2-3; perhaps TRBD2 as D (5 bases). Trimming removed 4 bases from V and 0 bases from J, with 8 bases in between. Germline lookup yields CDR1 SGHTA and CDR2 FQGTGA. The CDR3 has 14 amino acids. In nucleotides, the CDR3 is TGTGCCAGCAGCTCCCGGACTAGCACAGATACGCAGTATTTT. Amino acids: CASSSRTSTDTQYF.

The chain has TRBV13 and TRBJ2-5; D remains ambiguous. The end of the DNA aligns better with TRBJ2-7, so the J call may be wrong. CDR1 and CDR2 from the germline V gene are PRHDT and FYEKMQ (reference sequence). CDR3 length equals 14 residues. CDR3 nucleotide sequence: TGTGCCAGCAGCTCTAGAACACCGAACTACGAGCAGTACTTC. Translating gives CASSSRTPNYEQYF.

The CDR3 DNA follows: TGTGCCAGCAGCTCTATCCGGGACAGTTGGAACACTGAAGCTTTCTTT. This sequence encodes CASSSIRDSWNTEAFF. V is TRBV5-6 and J is TRBJ1-1; 7 positions agree with TRBD1. This CDR3 is built from 16 residues. The germline V gene encodes CDR1 SGHDT and CDR2 YYEEEE. The V gene end was trimmed by 3 bases and the J gene end by 1 base; junction bases not matched to a gene: 9.

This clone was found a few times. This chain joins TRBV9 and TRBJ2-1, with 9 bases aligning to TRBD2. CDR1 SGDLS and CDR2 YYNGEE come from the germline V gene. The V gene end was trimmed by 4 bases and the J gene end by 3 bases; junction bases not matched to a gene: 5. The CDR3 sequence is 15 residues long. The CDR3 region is CASSRTSGLYNEQFF. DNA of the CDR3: TGTGCCAGCAGCAGAACTAGCGGGCTCTACAATGAGCAGTTCTTC.